Listed here are 24 T cell receptor beta chains from one sample, sequenced in a study of spatial heterogeneity in lung cancer. TCRdb itself ran the 5' RACE reads through MiXCR, one entry per CDR3 protein. The sample carries roughly 1,500 distinct CDR3 sequences, 10% recorded once. Study findings and constraints: Higher tumor mutation counts went along with higher counts of expanded intratumoral alpha and beta TCRs.

These receptors lack a known antigen. Specified time point: sample taken at primary tumor resection. The sample consisted of lung tumor tissue, taken at surgery. The receptors here all came from a female donor with early-stage non-small cell lung cancer.

By frequency in the sample, this clonotype is medium-sized. Because this beta chain is a stray read in a library intended to capture alpha chains, its abundance should not be given much weight. This rearrangement joins TRBV7-3 to TRBJ2-2; TRBD2 agrees at 8 bases. This CDR3 contains 14 residues. J gave up 6 bases and V 7 bases, and 7 bases lay outside the gene matches. Germline V CDR1 and CDR2: SGHTA, FQGTGA. CDR3 DNA: TGTGCCAGCACCCGGGGGGGAGAGGCCGGGGAGCTGTTTTTT. This translates into CASTRGGEAGELFF. Variable domain in full (rest from reference TRBV7-3 and TRBJ2-2): GAGVSQTPSNKVTEKGKYVELRCDPISGHTALYWYRQSLGQGPEFLIYFQGTGAADDSGLPNDRFFAVRPEGSVSTLKIQRTERGDSAVYLCASTRGGEAGELFFGEGSRLTVL.

By sample fraction, this clonotype is medium-sized. Because this beta chain is a stray read in a library intended to capture alpha chains, its abundance should not be given much weight. The V and J genes are TRBV10-3 and TRBJ2-3; possible D gene TRBD2, 6 bases. Between the trimmed V and J ends, which lost 3 bases and 2 bases, there was a span of 9 bases. CDR3 length: 14 amino acids. Germline CDR1 and CDR2: ENHRY and SYGVKD. In DNA form, the CDR3 reads TGTGCCATCAGTGAACGGGGACTCACAGATACGCAGTATTTT. It codes for CAISERGLTDTQYF.

Note on this clonotype: This beta chain appears as a stray read in a library generated for alpha chains; its size is not informative. V is TRBV28 and J is TRBJ1-6, with unresolved D. CDR3 length: 15 residues. Germline loops: CDR1 MDHEN, CDR2 SYDVKM. V was trimmed by 1 base and J by 10 bases, leaving 14 bases between them. The CDR3 here is CASSLLRHPGSPLHF. Here the CDR3 DNA reads TGTGCCAGCAGTTTATTGCGACATCCGGGGTCACCCCTCCACTTT.

This clonotype is large (0.1 to 1%) by share. This beta chain is a stray read from a library made for alpha chains; its abundance is not meaningful. The genes are TRBV20-1 and TRBJ2-7; D is uncertain. The CDR3 has 14 residues. CDR1 is DFQATT and CDR2 is SNEGSKA in the germline V gene (reference sequence). V was trimmed by 3 bases and J by 3 bases, leaving 15 bases between them. CDR3 sequence: CSASADPSNYEQYF. CDR3 in DNA: TGCAGTGCTAGTGCGGACCCATCAAACTACGAGCAGTACTTC.

This clonotype is labeled as medium-sized. This beta chain came through as a stray read in a library set up for alpha chains, and its size says little. The gene calls are TRBV13 and TRBJ2-1; D remains ambiguous. Germline loops: CDR1 PRHDT, CDR2 FYEKMQ (reference sequence). The CDR3 spans 13 residues. V dropped 6 bases and J dropped 3 bases, with 9 bases sitting between them. CDR3 residues: CASSPPGYNEQFF. The CDR3 region has the DNA TGTGCCAGCAGTCCGCCGGGCTACAATGAGCAGTTCTTC.

Within the sample, this clonotype is medium-sized. This beta chain lies outside the target of a library built for alpha chains; its clone size means little. V gene TRBV19 combines with J gene TRBJ1-2; no reliable D call. The germline gives CDR1 LNHDA, CDR2 SQIVND (reference sequence). Trimming stripped 7 bases from V and 0 bases from J, with 15 bases between. The CDR3 spans 15 residues. The CDR3 nucleotides read TGTGCCAGTAATCGGTCGCCAGCTACTAACTATGGCTACACCTTC. Translation: CASNRSPATNYGYTF.

For this clonotype: This beta chain is a stray read from a library made for alpha chains; its abundance is not meaningful. The chain couples TRBV10-1 to TRBJ2-6; maybe TRBD1 (6 bases). The germline V gene has CDR1 WNHNN and CDR2 SYGVQD (reference sequence). V shed 6 bases and J shed 1 base, with 7 bases lying between them. CDR3 length: 14 amino acids. DNA for the CDR3: TGCGCCAGCAGCACAGGGTCTGGGGCCAACGTCCTGACTTTC. It codes for CASSTGSGANVLTF.

By frequency in the sample, this clonotype is large (0.1 to 1%). This beta chain is a stray sequence in a library constructed for alpha chains; its clone size is not meaningful. The chain employs TRBV5-4 and TRBJ2-1; 8 nucleotides match TRBD2. V trimming: 2 bases; J trimming: 2 bases; junction bases outside the gene matches: 6. In germline, CDR1 is SGHNT, CDR2 YYREEE (reference sequence). The CDR3 has 16 residues. The CDR3 DNA reads TGTGCCAGCAGCTTCTTAGCGGGAAAGCCCTACAATGAGCAGTTCTTC. It yields the protein CASSFLAGKPYNEQFF.

This clonotype is termed medium-sized. Found in a library prepared for alpha chains, this beta chain is an off-target read, and its abundance has little meaning. The chain employs TRBV6-1 and TRBJ1-5; D uncertain. Germline V lookup: CDR1 MNHNS, CDR2 SASEGT. This CDR3 has 13 amino acids. Trimming cost V 1 base and J 9 bases, with 10 bases left between them. The CDR3 spells CASSEGLQWPQHF. The CDR3 DNA reads TGTGCCAGCAGTGAAGGTCTGCAGTGGCCCCAGCATTTT.

A remark on this clonotype: Since the library was made to target alpha chains, this beta chain is a stray read and its abundance is not meaningful. J is TRBJ2-3 and V is TRBV20-1; D is ambiguous. This CDR3 is built from 15 residues. V was trimmed by 4 bases and J by 3 bases, leaving 17 bases between them. Looked up from germline, CDR1 is DFQATT and CDR2 is SNEGSKA (reference sequence). CDR3 nucleotide sequence: TGCAGTGCTAACCAAGGATTGGGGATAACAGATACGCAGTATTTT. It specifies CSANQGLGITDTQYF.

This clonotype appeared many times. This beta chain represents an off-target read in a library built for alpha chains; its size is of limited meaning. The V gene is TRBV5-6, the J gene TRBJ2-5, with TRBD1 identical over 7 bases. CDR1 is SGHDT, CDR2 YYEEEE, per germline. CDR3 length equals 14 residues. V lost 3 bases and J lost 1; bases outside the gene matches: 3. CDR3 bases: TGTGCCAGCAGCTCGACAGGGCCCCAAGAGACCCAGTACTTC. This translates into CASSSTGPQETQYF. Full variable domain (outside the CDR3, taken from reference TRBV5-6 and TRBJ2-5): DAGVTQSPTHLIKTRGQQVTLRCSPKSGHDTVSWYQQALGQGPQFIFQYYEEEERQRGNFPDRFSGHQFPNYSSELNVNALLLGDSALYLCASSSTGPQETQYFGPGTRLLVL.

Judged by abundance, this clonotype is medium-sized. This beta chain was picked up by a library intended for alpha chains and is off target, so its count carries little meaning. The V call is TRBV21-1, the J call TRBJ2-3; the table's D call, TRBD1, was not checked against the DNA. TRBV21-1 is recorded as a pseudogene. The CDR3 totals 14 residues. CDR3 amino acids: CASSPLRGGDTQYF. DNA for the CDR3: TGTGCCAGCAGCCCCCTAAGAGGGGGAGATACGCAGTATTTT.

By share, this clonotype counts as medium-sized (0.01 to 0.1%). Since the library was made to target alpha chains, this beta chain is a stray read and its abundance is not meaningful. The J gene is TRBJ2-4, the V gene TRBV6-2 or TRBV6-3; D is possibly TRBD2 (7 bases). The V gene lost 6 bases and the J gene lost 3 bases, with 15 bases spanning the gap. CDR1 and CDR2 (germline): MNHEY, SVGEGT. The CDR3 has 15 residues. This CDR3 is CASRGPGGDKNIQYF. In nucleotides, the CDR3 is TGTGCCAGCAGGGGACCGGGGGGCGACAAAAACATTCAGTACTTC.

This clonotype occurred many times. This beta chain is an off-target read within a library intended for alpha chains, so its frequency means little. This sequence joins TRBV11-2 and TRBJ2-3, with unresolved D. This CDR3 has 15 residues. V shed 1 base and J shed 2 bases, with 10 bases lying between them. Germline V gene lookup returns CDR1 SGHAT and CDR2 FQNNGV. The CDR3 DNA follows: TGTGCCAGCAGCTTAGTTGGAGAGTACACAGATACGCAGTATTTT. This sequence encodes CASSLVGEYTDTQYF. The full variable domain, in which reference TRBV11-2 and TRBJ2-3 provide the parts outside the CDR3, is EAGVAQSPRYKIIEKRQSVAFWCNPISGHATLYWYQQILGQGPKLLIQFQNNGVVDDSQLPKDRFSAERLKGVDSTLKIQPAKLEDSAVYLCASSLVGEYTDTQYFGPGTRLTVL.

This clonotype occurred many times. This beta chain turned up in a library designed for alpha chains; as an off-target read, its abundance says little. The J gene is TRBJ1-5, the V gene TRBV28; D ambiguous. V gave up 7 bases and J gave up 9 bases, with 13 bases separating them. This CDR3 comprises 12 residues. The germline gives CDR1 MDHEN, CDR2 SYDVKM. The CDR3 region has the DNA TGTGCCAGCACCCCGGCCCGGGGGCCCCAGCATTTT. Amino acid sequence: CASTPARGPQHF.

This clonotype was counted a few times. Since the library was made to target alpha chains, this beta chain is a stray read and its abundance is not meaningful. The gene calls are TRBV3-1 and TRBJ2-1; 9 nucleotides match TRBD1. Germline V gives CDR1 LGHDT, CDR2 YNNKEL (reference sequence). With V trimmed by 1 base and J by 5 bases, 6 bases remained unmatched. This CDR3 is built from 16 residues. DNA of the CDR3: TGTGCCAGCAGCCAAGGAGACAGGGGGAGGAACAATGAGCAGTTCTTC. This sequence encodes CASSQGDRGRNNEQFF.

Details on this clonotype: This beta chain was picked up by a library intended for alpha chains and is off target, so its count carries little meaning. The chain uses TRBV11-3 and TRBJ2-1; 11 bases line up with TRBD2. Germline trimming cut 1 base from V and 7 bases from J; bases unmatched to any gene: 6. Germline loops: CDR1 SGHNT, CDR2 YENEEA. The CDR3 covers 16 residues. The CDR3: CASSLGETSGINEQFF. DNA for the CDR3: TGTGCCAGCAGCTTAGGAGAGACTAGCGGGATAAATGAGCAGTTCTTC.

This clonotype counts as medium-sized (0.01 to 0.1%). This beta chain is a stray sequence in a library constructed for alpha chains; its clone size is not meaningful. This chain links TRBV2 with TRBJ1-4; the D gene is possibly TRBD1 (5 bases). Trimming took off 6 bases at V and 7 bases at J, with 12 bases between the two ends. Germline loops: CDR1 SNHLY, CDR2 FYNNEI. The CDR3 runs to 13 residues. The CDR3 bases are TGTGCCAGCAGCGGACAAAGGAGTGAAAAACTGTTTTTT. Residues: CASSGQRSEKLFF.

The sample holds one count of this clonotype. This beta chain was picked up by a library intended for alpha chains and is off target, so its count carries little meaning. This chain uses TRBV29-1 with TRBJ2-3, with D uncertain. Trimming stripped 1 base from V and 0 bases from J, with 8 bases between. Germline loops: CDR1 SQVTM, CDR2 ANQGSEA. The CDR3 has 14 residues. CDR3 in DNA: TGCAGCGTTGAAGTTGGGCAGAGCACAGATACGCAGTATTTT. It codes for CSVEVGQSTDTQYF.

At least ten counts were recorded for this clonotype. This beta chain is a stray read from a library made for alpha chains; its abundance is not meaningful. The chain links TRBV7-8 to TRBJ2-7, with D perhaps TRBD1 (5 bases). Germline V gene lookup returns CDR1 SGHVS and CDR2 FQNEAQ. This CDR3 region has 15 residues. Between the trimmed V and J ends, which lost 3 bases and 3 bases, there was a span of 15 bases. DNA of the CDR3: TGTGCCAGCAGCTTGGACCTTAGGGGCAGCTACGAGCAGTACTTC. Translation gives CASSLDLRGSYEQYF. Using reference TRBV7-8 and TRBJ2-7 for the parts outside the CDR3, the full variable domain is GAGVSQSPRYKVAKRGQDVALRCDPISGHVSLFWYQQALGQGPEFLTYFQNEAQLDKSGLPSDRFFAERPEGSVSTLKIQRTQQEDSAVYLCASSLDLRGSYEQYFGPGTRLTVT.

A word on this clonotype: This beta chain is a stray read from a library made for alpha chains; its abundance is not meaningful. V and J are TRBV6-5 and TRBJ1-1; a weak D match, TRBD1 (6 bases). This CDR3 spans 16 amino acids. Germline V gene data show CDR1 as MNHEY and CDR2 as SVGAGI. The ends were cut back, 3 bases at V and 1 base at J, with 15 bases in the middle. The CDR3: CASSYSPGAGNTEAFF. The CDR3 DNA sequence: TGTGCCAGCAGTTATTCCCCGGGGGCGGGGAACACTGAAGCTTTCTTT.

This clonotype has more than one count but fewer than ten. This beta chain came through as a stray read in a library set up for alpha chains, and its size says little. The chain employs TRBV6-6 and TRBJ1-1, with TRBD1 as a possible D gene (5 bases). CDR1 MNHNY and CDR2 SVGAGI come from the germline V gene (reference sequence). V lost 4 bases and J 3 bases, leaving 15 bases between the germline ends. The CDR3 consists of 15 residues. The CDR3 DNA reads TGTGCCAGCAGTTCCTTTGGGGAAGGGGACACTGAAGCTTTCTTT. It specifies CASSSFGEGDTEAFF.

This clonotype rates as large. Since it is a stray read in a library aimed at alpha chains, this beta chain has a size that is not meaningful. The chain recombines TRBV6-2 or TRBV6-3 with TRBJ2-5; 10 bases fit TRBD2. This CDR3 region has 16 residues. With V trimmed by 7 bases and J by 2 bases, 10 bases remained unmatched. Germline loops: CDR1 MNHEY, CDR2 SVGEGT. The CDR3 nucleotides are TGTGCCAGCACCGATACCCTGACTAGCGGGCAAGAGACCCAGTACTTC. This sequence encodes CASTDTLTSGQETQYF.

This clonotype qualifies as medium-sized. A library prepared for alpha chains yielded this beta chain as an off-target read; its size is of little meaning. The chain recombines TRBV12-3 or TRBV12-4 with TRBJ2-3; TRBD2 matches 10 bases. Trimming cost V 6 bases and J 2 bases; bases outside gene matches: 2. This CDR3 contains 14 residues. In DNA, the CDR3 is TGTGCCAGCAGAACTAGCGGGGTCACAGATACGCAGTATTTT. This translates into CASRTSGVTDTQYF.